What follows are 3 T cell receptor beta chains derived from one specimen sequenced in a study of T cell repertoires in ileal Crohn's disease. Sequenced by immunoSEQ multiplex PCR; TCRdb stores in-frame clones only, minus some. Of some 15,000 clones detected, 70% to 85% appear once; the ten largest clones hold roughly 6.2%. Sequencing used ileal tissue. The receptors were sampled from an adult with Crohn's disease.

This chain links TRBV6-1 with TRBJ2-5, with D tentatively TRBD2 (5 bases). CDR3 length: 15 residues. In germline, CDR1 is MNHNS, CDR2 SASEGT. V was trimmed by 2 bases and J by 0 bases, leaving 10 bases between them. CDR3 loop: CASSEQRGYQETQYF. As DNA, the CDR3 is TGTGCCAGCAGTGAACAACGGGGTTACCAAGAGACCCAGTACTTC.

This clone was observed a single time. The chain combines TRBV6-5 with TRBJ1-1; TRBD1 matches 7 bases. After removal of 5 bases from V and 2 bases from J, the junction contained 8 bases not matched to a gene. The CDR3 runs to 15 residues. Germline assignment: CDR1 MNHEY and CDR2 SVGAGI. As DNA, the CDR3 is TGTGCCAGCAGTCCCCAGACAGGGTCCAACACTGAAGCTTTCTTT. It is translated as CASSPQTGSNTEAFF.

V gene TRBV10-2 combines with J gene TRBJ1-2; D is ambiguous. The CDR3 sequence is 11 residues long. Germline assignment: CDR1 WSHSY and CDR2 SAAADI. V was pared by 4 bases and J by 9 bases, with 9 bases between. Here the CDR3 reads CASSALRSYTF. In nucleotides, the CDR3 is TGCGCCAGCAGTGCCCTGAGGAGCTACACCTTC.